Shown below are 11 T cell receptor beta chains from a single sample sequenced in a study of cytomegalovirus exposure and HLA in healthy donors. This PCR relied on a set of 60 Vbeta primers and 13 Jbeta primers. Profiling relied on immunoSEQ multiplex PCR, and the TCRdb table lists in-frame clones only, not all of them. The sample has some 120,000 clones; about 80% are singletons. The sequenced sample was PBMCs. These receptors all come from a male donor in good health and CMV-seronegative.

This sequence joins TRBV30 and TRBJ1-1, with 7 bases aligning to TRBD1. The CDR3 has 11 residues. V dropped 3 bases and J dropped 11; count of bases not matched to a gene: 6. Germline V gene data show CDR1 as GTSNPN and CDR2 as SVGIG (reference sequence). CDR3 nucleotide sequence: TGTGCCTGGAGCAGGGGGATGGTTGCTTTCTTT. Protein: CAWSRGMVAFF.

V usage is TRBV5-1 and J usage is TRBJ2-7, with D hard to call. This CDR3 contains 15 residues. Germline loops: CDR1 SGHRS, CDR2 YFSETQ. Trimming pared 4 bases from V and 0 bases from J, leaving 14 bases between. This CDR3 reads CASSPRRVSSYEQYF. The CDR3 region has the DNA TGCGCCAGCAGCCCCCGCCGGGTTAGCTCCTACGAGCAGTACTTC.

This chain links TRBV30 with TRBJ1-1; D is unresolved. There are 15 residues in the CDR3. Germline CDR1 is GTSNPN and CDR2 is SVGIG (reference sequence). Trimming left V 0 bases short and J 1 base short, with 12 bases between. The CDR3 coding sequence is TGTGCCTGGAGTGTCGCGGGGAGATCGAACACTGAAGCTTTCTTT. Translation gives CAWSVAGRSNTEAFF.

This clone was found once. The chain employs TRBV19 and TRBJ2-7; TRBD1 matches at 7 bases. Trimming removed 5 bases from V and 5 bases from J; junction bases left unmatched: 6. The CDR3 spans 13 residues. Germline V gene sequence: CDR1 LNHDA, CDR2 SQIVND (reference sequence). As DNA, the CDR3 is TGTGCCAGTAGTTCGGCAGGGGGAAACGAGCAGTACTTC. It yields the protein CASSSAGGNEQYF.

J is TRBJ2-7 and V is TRBV27; the match to TRBD2 covers 14 bases. Per germline, CDR1 MNHEY and CDR2 SMNVEV (reference sequence). Trimming took 2 bases from V and 7 from J; bases not matched to a gene: 13. This CDR3 region has 18 residues. Here the CDR3 reads CASSLPRGLAGEAREQYF. CDR3 coding DNA: TGTGCCAGCAGTTTACCGCGGGGACTAGCGGGAGAAGCCCGTGAGCAGTACTTC.

The chain links TRBV29-1 to TRBJ2-1, with 9 bases lining up with TRBD1. The CDR3 consists of 14 residues. Trimming at V came to 5 bases and at J to 7 bases, leaving 9 bases not matched to a gene. The germline gives CDR1 SQVTM, CDR2 ANQGSEA. CDR3 sequence reads: CSVSTGGNRNEQFF. The CDR3 coding sequence is TGCAGCGTTTCCACAGGGGGCAATAGAAATGAGCAGTTCTTC.

This clone was picked up a small number of times. V usage is TRBV7-3 and J usage is TRBJ1-1; the D gene is possibly TRBD1 (5 bases). CDR3 length: 14 amino acids. The V end was cut by 7 bases, the J end by 9 bases, with 21 bases between. The germline gives CDR1 SGHTA, CDR2 FQGTGA. The CDR3 spells CASKSGGPTTQAFF. The CDR3 DNA sequence: TGTGCCAGCAAGAGCGGGGGACCGACTACCCAAGCTTTCTTT.

The chain couples TRBV7-8 to TRBJ2-7, with TRBD2 identical over 9 bases. The CDR3 is 16 residues long. The V gene's germline CDR1 is SGHVS and CDR2 FQNEAQ. V was pared by 1 base and J by 1 base, with 5 bases of the junction left unmatched. The CDR3 DNA is TGTGCCAGCAGCTTAGAGCCTCTAGCGGGATCCTACGAGCAGTACTTC. Translation: CASSLEPLAGSYEQYF.

The CDR3 DNA is TGTGCCAGCAGCAAGGGGTCAGGCTATGGCTACACCTTC. Translating it yields CASSKGSGYGYTF. The chain joins TRBV11-2 to TRBJ1-2; a weak D match, TRBD1 (5 bases). Germline values: CDR1 SGHAT, CDR2 FQNNGV. The germline V and J ends were trimmed by 5 bases and 4 bases, with 11 bases remaining between them. The CDR3 is 13 amino acids.

This sequence joins TRBV5-1 and TRBJ2-2; 7 bases agree with TRBD1. J gave up 0 bases and V 4 bases, and 0 bases lay outside the gene matches. Germline values: CDR1 SGHRS, CDR2 YFSETQ. The CDR3 is 14 amino acids. The CDR3 sequence is CASSGTANTGELFF. The DNA of the CDR3 is TGCGCCAGCAGCGGGACAGCGAACACCGGGGAGCTGTTTTTT.

The CDR3 DNA reads TGTGCCAGCAGCCAAGATCTTGCAGCGGGGGGGTTGGGTAGCACAGATACGCAGTATTTT. Protein: CASSQDLAAGGLGSTDTQYF. The chain combines TRBV4-2 with TRBJ2-3; 10 bases line up with TRBD2. The ends lost 0 bases at V and 0 bases at J; junction bases unmatched: 12. CDR1 is LGHNA, CDR2 YNFKEQ, per germline. CDR3 length equals 20 residues.